The 17 T cell receptor beta chains below come from one sample, sequenced in a study of blood T cell repertoires in COVID-19. The assay was immunoSEQ multiplex PCR, and TCRdb's table has in-frame clones only and misses some. The sample includes roughly 300,000 clones, 80% to 95% of them seen just once. The source material was PBMCs or T cells enriched from blood (not recorded which). These receptors all stem from a young woman who had recovered from COVID-19.

This chain connects TRBV5-1 to TRBJ2-1; 9 bases match TRBD2. CDR3 size: 15 residues. CDR1 and CDR2 (germline): SGHRS, YFSETQ. V shed 4 bases, J shed 6 bases, and the junction held 8 bases outside the gene matches. The CDR3 DNA is TGCGCCAGCAGCATACTAGCGGGCCATATCAATGAGCAGTTCTTC. Its translation: CASSILAGHINEQFF.

The chain uses TRBV28 and TRBJ2-5; D is unclear. The ends were cut back, 3 bases at V and 5 bases at J, with 4 bases in the middle. This CDR3 comprises 11 residues. The germline V gene encodes CDR1 MDHEN and CDR2 SYDVKM. The CDR3 sequence is CASSFRETQYF. The CDR3 DNA is TGTGCCAGCAGTTTTCGGGAGACCCAGTACTTC. Filled out from reference TRBV28 and TRBJ2-5, the complete variable domain reads DVKVTQSSRYLVKRTGEKVFLECVQDMDHENMFWYRQDPGLGLRLIYFSYDVKMKEKGDIPEGYSVSREKKERFSLILESASTNQTSMYLCASSFRETQYFGPGTRLLVL.

This chain connects TRBV5-4 to TRBJ2-7; 11 bases are shared with TRBD2. The germline CDR1 and CDR2 sequences are SGHNT and YYREEE (reference sequence). The CDR3 is made up of 13 amino acids. V lost 2 bases to trimming and J lost 11 bases; unmatched junction nucleotides: 6. CDR3: CASSFLAGGTEYF. The CDR3 bases are TGTGCCAGCAGCTTCTTAGCGGGAGGGACAGAGTACTTC.

The chain is built from TRBV10-3 and TRBJ2-1; 7 bases map to TRBD1. CDR1 and CDR2 from the germline V gene are ENHRY and SYGVKD. The V segment lost 6 bases and the J segment 9 bases; nucleotides outside the gene matches: 14. The CDR3 has 15 residues. In nucleotides, the CDR3 is TGTGCCATCAGCCTCGACAGGGCTATAGGGGGTGAGCAGTTCTTC. Amino acid sequence: CAISLDRAIGGEQFF.

V and J are TRBV11-2 and TRBJ2-1, with TRBD2 identical over 8 bases. The CDR3 spans 13 residues. CDR1 is SGHAT, CDR2 FQNNGV, per germline. V shed 1 base, J shed 11 bases, and the junction held 4 bases outside the gene matches. Written as DNA, the CDR3 is TGTGCCAGCAGCTTAGCACTAGCGGACAAGCAGTTCTTC. Its translation: CASSLALADKQFF.

CDR3 DNA: TGTGCCAGCAGCGTAGTGGGCGGGGTCTCCTACAATGAGCAGTTCTTC. Protein: CASSVVGGVSYNEQFF. This chain joins TRBV9 and TRBJ2-1; tentatively, D is TRBD2 (6 bases). This CDR3 is built from 16 residues. Trimming removed 0 bases from V and 0 bases from J, with 10 bases in between. From germline, CDR1 is SGDLS and CDR2 YYNGEE.

The chain has TRBV9 and TRBJ2-1; tentative D call: TRBD2 (5 bases). CDR3 size: 16 residues. Trimming shortened V by 0 bases and J by 0 bases, and 10 bases separated the two germline ends. Germline V gene sequence: CDR1 SGDLS, CDR2 YYNGEE. CDR3 region: CASSVDGGSSYNEQFF. In nucleotides, the CDR3 is TGTGCCAGCAGCGTAGACGGTGGGAGCTCCTACAATGAGCAGTTCTTC.

The chain carries TRBV28 and TRBJ1-2; the match to TRBD1 covers 12 bases. The CDR3 runs to 15 residues. The germline CDR1 and CDR2 sequences are MDHEN and SYDVKM. V was clipped by 5 bases and J by 6 bases; unmatched bases: 7. The CDR3 DNA sequence: TGTGCCAGCAGTCCCCCGGGACAGGGGGCGCATGGCTACACCTTC. Amino acid sequence: CASSPPGQGAHGYTF.

The chain employs TRBV13 and TRBJ2-1; TRBD1 matches at 7 bases. V gave up 2 bases and J gave up 5 bases; unmatched junction bases: 12. CDR1 PRHDT and CDR2 FYEKMQ come from the germline V gene (reference sequence). The CDR3 has 17 residues. The CDR3 protein is CASSLFHRRQGHNEQFF. The CDR3, as DNA: TGTGCCAGCAGCTTATTTCACCGTCGACAGGGACACAATGAGCAGTTCTTC.

V gene TRBV19 combines with J gene TRBJ1-4; a weak D match, TRBD1 (6 bases). From germline, CDR1 is LNHDA and CDR2 SQIVND (reference sequence). Trimming cost V 6 bases and J 1 base, with 15 bases left between them. CDR3 length: 16 amino acids. The chain's CDR3 is CASRSDRRGTNEKLFF. The CDR3 nucleotides read TGTGCCAGTAGGAGCGACCGCAGGGGAACTAATGAAAAACTGTTTTTT.

This clone was recorded once. The chain employs TRBV7-9 and TRBJ1-1; tentative D call: TRBD1 (6 bases). The germline CDR1 and CDR2 sequences are SEHNR and FQNEAQ (reference sequence). The CDR3 has 15 residues. The V end was cut by 3 bases, the J end by 1 base, with 12 bases between. CDR3 coding DNA: TGTGCCAGCAGCTTGTGGGGGGGCTCGAACACTGAAGCTTTCTTT. This sequence encodes CASSLWGGSNTEAFF. The whole variable domain, filled in from reference TRBV7-9 and TRBJ1-1, reads DTGVSQNPRHKITKRGQNVTFRCDPISEHNRLYWYRQTLGQGPEFLTYFQNEAQLEKSRLLSDRFSAERPKGSFSTLEIQRTEQGDSAMYLCASSLWGGSNTEAFFGQGTRLTVV.

This chain joins TRBV6-5 and TRBJ2-2; unclear D gene. V was clipped by 2 bases and J by 3 bases, with 10 bases between them. The CDR3 totals 15 residues. CDR1 MNHEY and CDR2 SVGAGI come from the germline V gene. DNA for the CDR3: TGTGCCAGCAGTTACAACCCGCAGGACACCGGGGAGCTGTTTTTT. This gives the protein CASSYNPQDTGELFF.

The chain couples TRBV7-2 to TRBJ1-6, with no clear D. This CDR3 has 19 residues. V lost 5 bases and J lost 12, with 32 bases in between. Germline loops: CDR1 SGHTA, CDR2 FQGNSA. The CDR3 protein is CASSPSSGGEIRSPLPLHF. CDR3 in DNA: TGTGCCAGCAGCCCCAGTTCCGGTGGGGAGATTAGGTCCCCCTTACCCCTCCACTTT.

The rearrangement joins TRBV19 to TRBJ1-4, with D perhaps TRBD1 (5 bases). V was trimmed by 11 bases and J by 7 bases, leaving 11 bases between them. Germline V gene sequence: CDR1 LNHDA, CDR2 SQIVND (reference sequence). The CDR3 loop spans 11 amino acids. Written as DNA, the CDR3 is TGTGCCGGCAGGGTCCGTGAAAAACTGTTTTTT. This sequence encodes CAGRVREKLFF.

This clone was detected many times. The chain combines TRBV11-2 with TRBJ1-1, with 8 bases aligning to TRBD1. The CDR3 has 15 residues. V gave up 1 base and J gave up 7 bases; unmatched junction bases: 8. Germline CDR1 SGHAT, CDR2 FQNNGV. The CDR3 protein is CASSLGVQGVNEAFF. The CDR3 DNA is TGTGCCAGCAGCTTAGGAGTACAGGGGGTGAATGAAGCTTTCTTT. Full variable domain (remainder filled in from reference TRBV11-2 and TRBJ1-1): EAGVAQSPRYKIIEKRQSVAFWCNPISGHATLYWYQQILGQGPKLLIQFQNNGVVDDSQLPKDRFSAERLKGVDSTLKIQPAKLEDSAVYLCASSLGVQGVNEAFFGQGTRLTVV.

The rearrangement uses TRBV2 and TRBJ2-2; D is perhaps TRBD1 (6 bases). Germline CDR1 and CDR2: SNHLY and FYNNEI. V was shortened by 5 bases and J by 5 bases, with 9 bases between the two germline ends. The CDR3 sequence is 13 residues long. The CDR3 reads CASSIQGTGELFF. The CDR3, as DNA: TGTGCCAGCAGTATCCAGGGGACCGGGGAGCTGTTTTTT.

J is TRBJ1-1 and V is TRBV5-1, with a weak D call TRBD1 (5 bases). This CDR3 has 14 amino acids. Trimming stripped 5 bases from V and 0 bases from J, with 11 bases between. Germline CDR1 and CDR2: SGHRS and YFSETQ. The chain's CDR3 is CASRVGGMNTEAFF. The CDR3 DNA reads TGCGCCAGCAGAGTGGGGGGAATGAACACTGAAGCTTTCTTT.